The next 30 T cell receptor beta chains were all read from a single sample in a study of T cells in localized non-small cell lung cancer. The method was immunoSEQ multiplex PCR; TCRdb's version includes in-frame clones alone and lacks a portion of them. The sample has tens of thousands of clones; 81% are singletons. Source: PBMCs, taken before any cancer treatment. These receptor sequences come from a man aged 35 to 69 with stage II lung adenocarcinoma.

This chain joins TRBV29-1 and TRBJ2-7; the D gene is possibly TRBD2 (5 bases). Germline values: CDR1 SQVTM, CDR2 ANQGSEA. V was cut by 4 bases and J by 6 bases, with 13 bases left in between. The CDR3 has 12 amino acids. CDR3 residues: CSVAPGAGEQYF. Here the CDR3 DNA reads TGCAGCGTTGCTCCTGGCGCGGGCGAGCAGTACTTC.

This clone was counted once. The rearrangement links TRBV19 to TRBJ1-2; D might be TRBD1 (6 bases). CDR3 length: 18 residues. The germline gives CDR1 LNHDA, CDR2 SQIVND (reference sequence). V was pared by 5 bases and J by 4 bases, with 26 bases between. CDR3 sequence (DNA): TGTGCCAGTAGTGATAGGACAGCGGCCTTAATTCCCTCCTATGGCTACACCTTC. Its protein is CASSDRTAALIPSYGYTF.

This clone was found once. This chain uses TRBV14 with TRBJ2-3; TRBD2 matches 9 bases. J was trimmed by 2 bases and V by 1 base; bases with no gene match: 4. Germline assignment: CDR1 SGHDN and CDR2 FVKESK. The CDR3 totals 16 residues. The CDR3 here is CASSQGLAENTDTQYF. The CDR3 nucleotides read TGTGCCAGCAGCCAAGGACTAGCGGAAAACACAGATACGCAGTATTTT.

The chain has TRBV6-6 and TRBJ1-5; TRBD1 agrees at 8 bases. Germline V gene data show CDR1 as MNHNY and CDR2 as SVGAGI (reference sequence). V lost 5 bases to trimming and J lost 0 bases; unmatched junction nucleotides: 3. The CDR3 contains 15 residues. The CDR3 region is CASSGQGNSNQPQHF. The CDR3 bases are TGTGCCAGCAGTGGACAGGGAAATAGCAATCAGCCCCAGCATTTT.

J is TRBJ2-5 and V is TRBV4-1; D call uncertain. Germline V CDR1 and CDR2: MGHRA, YSYEKL. The CDR3 covers 14 residues. V lost 4 bases and J 5 bases, leaving 14 bases between the germline ends. The CDR3 DNA follows: TGCGCCAGCAGCCCGGACCCTTTGGAGGAGACCCAGTACTTC. The encoded protein is CASSPDPLEETQYF.

CDR3 in amino acids: CASSFSGAGNTIYF. CDR3 nucleotide sequence: TGTGCCAGCAGCTTTTCAGGGGCTGGAAACACCATATATTTT. The rearrangement links TRBV7-8 to TRBJ1-3; TRBD1 might be the D (6 bases). This CDR3 spans 14 amino acids. Trimming cost V 3 bases and J 2 bases, with 8 bases left between them. Germline loops: CDR1 SGHVS, CDR2 FQNEAQ.

By its share, this clone is medium-sized (0.01 to 0.1%). The rearrangement uses TRBV27 and TRBJ2-7; 10 positions match TRBD1. In germline, CDR1 is MNHEY, CDR2 SMNVEV (reference sequence). This CDR3 contains 15 residues. J gave up 1 base and V 5 bases, and 5 bases lay outside the gene matches. The CDR3 protein is CASSRGTGDSYEQYF. In DNA, the CDR3 is TGTGCCAGCAGTCGCGGGACAGGGGATTCCTACGAGCAGTACTTC.

The genes are TRBV28 and TRBJ1-2, with D unresolved. V lost 5 bases and J lost 3, with 10 bases in between. In germline, CDR1 is MDHEN, CDR2 SYDVKM. The CDR3 runs 13 residues. The CDR3 sequence is CASSLYSHYGYTF. The DNA of the CDR3 is TGTGCCAGCAGTCTTTACAGTCACTATGGCTACACCTTC.

The CDR3 protein is CASSSDRGPAYEQYF. Written as DNA, the CDR3 is TGCGCCAGCAGCTCTGACAGGGGGCCAGCCTACGAGCAGTACTTC. The chain has TRBV5-1 and TRBJ2-7; 10 bases agree with TRBD1. The CDR3 extends over 15 amino acids. Trimming took 3 bases from V and 2 from J; bases not matched to a gene: 5. Germline V gene lookup returns CDR1 SGHRS and CDR2 YFSETQ.

V is TRBV10-3 and J is TRBJ2-1; D unclear. V was cut by 1 base and J by 9 bases, with 7 bases left in between. Germline CDR1 ENHRY, CDR2 SYGVKD. This CDR3 spans 12 amino acids. For the CDR3, the DNA is TGTGCCATCAGTGAGTTGAGCCTTGAGCAGTTCTTC. It translates to CAISELSLEQFF.

The V and J genes are TRBV6-5 and TRBJ2-5; the D gene could be TRBD1 or TRBD2 (5 bases each). Trimming pared 0 bases from V and 3 bases from J, leaving 8 bases between. Germline V CDR1 and CDR2: MNHEY, SVGAGI. The CDR3 loop spans 14 amino acids. CDR3 sequence (DNA): TGTGCCAGCAGTTACTCGGGACGGGAAGAGACCCAGTACTTC. As protein: CASSYSGREETQYF.

In nucleotides, the CDR3 is TGCGCCAGCAGCTTGGAAGGGTACGAGCAGTACTTC. This translates into CASSLEGYEQYF. V and J are TRBV5-1 and TRBJ2-7; the D is unclear. The CDR3 covers 12 residues. Looked up from germline, CDR1 is SGHRS and CDR2 is YFSETQ. V was clipped by 0 bases and J by 4 bases, with 5 bases between them.

This chain links TRBV7-3 with TRBJ2-7; D possibly corresponds to TRBD1 (6 bases). The V end lost 2 bases, the J end lost 6 bases, and 11 bases lay between the germline ends. CDR3 length: 13 amino acids. CDR1 SGHTA and CDR2 FQGTGA come from the germline V gene. CDR3 region: CASSLDGRGEQYF. The CDR3 DNA sequence: TGTGCCAGCAGCTTAGACGGCAGGGGCGAGCAGTACTTC.

This clone appeared once. One end of the junction fails to match germline, which may point to a read error. CDR3 amino acids: CASSLNGLRTDTQYF. The CDR3, as DNA: TGTGCTAGCAGCTTGAACGGGTTGCGGACAGATACGCAGTATTTT. The chain has TRBV7-7 and TRBJ2-3, with D hard to call. This CDR3 contains 15 residues. Germline assignment: CDR1 SSHAT and CDR2 FNYEAQ (reference sequence).

This clone turned up a few times. The V gene is TRBV6-5, the J gene TRBJ2-7; TRBD1 matches at 8 bases. V gave up 8 bases and J gave up 5 bases; unmatched junction bases: 8. The CDR3 has 13 amino acids. Germline CDR1 MNHEY, CDR2 SVGAGI. CDR3 sequence reads: CASWKSGGNEQYF. CDR3 coding DNA: TGTGCCAGCTGGAAGTCAGGGGGCAACGAGCAGTACTTC.

The chain couples TRBV6-6 to TRBJ1-1; D not certain. The ends were cut back, 2 bases at V and 0 bases at J, with 7 bases in the middle. The CDR3 extends over 14 amino acids. The germline CDR1 and CDR2 sequences are MNHNY and SVGAGI (reference sequence). This CDR3 reads CASSYAQVNTEAFF. In DNA form, the CDR3 reads TGTGCCAGCAGTTACGCCCAGGTGAACACTGAAGCTTTCTTT.

V usage is TRBV27 and J usage is TRBJ2-7, with TRBD2 matching over 8 bases. The CDR3 runs to 18 residues. From germline, CDR1 is MNHEY and CDR2 SMNVEV (reference sequence). The trim removed 4 bases at V and 2 bases at J, leaving 16 bases unmatched. CDR3 DNA: TGTGCCAGCAGTTCAGCAGTCGGTTTTTTTAGCGGGGCCTACGAGCAGTACTTC. Protein: CASSSAVGFFSGAYEQYF.

The gene calls are TRBV7-2 and TRBJ2-3; a weak D match, TRBD2 (5 bases). Germline V gene lookup returns CDR1 SGHTA and CDR2 FQGNSA. Trimming removed 8 bases at V and 0 bases at J, with 12 bases between. The CDR3 runs 14 residues. The CDR3 DNA reads as TGTGCCAGCGATCGGGGTCTAAGCACAGATACGCAGTATTTT. Translated: CASDRGLSTDTQYF.

This chain links TRBV29-1 with TRBJ2-7; 7 bases align to TRBD1. There are 14 residues in the CDR3. V shed 6 bases, J shed 0 bases, and the junction held 8 bases outside the gene matches. Germline V lookup: CDR1 SQVTM, CDR2 ANQGSEA. The CDR3: CSVAGQASSYEQYF. The CDR3 nucleotides read TGCAGCGTCGCCGGACAGGCGAGCTCCTACGAGCAGTACTTC.

The V call is TRBV27, the J call TRBJ1-2, with D possibly matching TRBD1 (6 bases). The CDR3 is 13 amino acids. The V and J ends lost 3 bases and 4 bases respectively, with 9 bases between them. Germline V gives CDR1 MNHEY, CDR2 SMNVEV (reference sequence). In DNA, the CDR3 is TGTGCCAGCAGTTTGGAGGGGGGCTATGGCTACACCTTC. Translated: CASSLEGGYGYTF.

The chain joins TRBV19 to TRBJ1-1, with D maybe TRBD1 (6 bases). Germline V gene lookup returns CDR1 LNHDA and CDR2 SQIVND (reference sequence). CDR3 length: 15 residues. Trimming pared 0 bases from V and 5 bases from J, leaving 13 bases between. CDR3 loop: CASSIDQGRWTEAFF. Here the CDR3 DNA reads TGTGCCAGTAGTATAGATCAGGGGCGATGGACTGAAGCTTTCTTT.

The CDR3 bases are TGCGCCAGCAGCTTGCGAGGGACTGAAGCTTTCTTT. Translated: CASSLRGTEAFF. V usage is TRBV5-1 and J usage is TRBJ1-1; no firm D call. The germline gives CDR1 SGHRS, CDR2 YFSETQ. Trimming shortened V by 1 base and J by 5 bases, and 6 bases separated the two germline ends. CDR3 length: 12 amino acids.

The V call is TRBV11-2, the J call TRBJ1-4, with 7 bases lining up with TRBD1. CDR3 length equals 14 residues. Germline V CDR1 and CDR2: SGHAT, FQNNGV. With V trimmed by 5 bases and J by 12 bases, 12 bases remained unmatched. The DNA for the CDR3 is TGTGCCAGCAGCCCGAGGCTGGGGACAGTAGAACTGTTTTTT. The encoded protein is CASSPRLGTVELFF.

This clone was seen only a few times. The chain is built from TRBV2 and TRBJ1-5; D gene unclear. Germline CDR1 is SNHLY and CDR2 is FYNNEI. The CDR3 length is 13 residues. Trimming took off 3 bases at V and 3 bases at J, with 6 bases between the two ends. In nucleotides, the CDR3 is TGTGCCAGCAGTGAGGACCACAATCAGCCCCAGCATTTT. This sequence encodes CASSEDHNQPQHF. Together with reference TRBV2 and TRBJ1-5, the CDR3 gives the full variable domain: EPEVTQTPSHQVTQMGQEVILRCVPISNHLYFYWYRQILGQKVEFLVSFYNNEISEKSEIFDDQFSVERPDGSNFTLKIRSTKLEDSAMYFCASSEDHNQPQHFGDGTRLSIL.

The chain carries TRBV5-6 and TRBJ1-4, with 8 bases that match TRBD1. Germline CDR1 SGHDT, CDR2 YYEEEE. V gave up 4 bases and J gave up 4 bases; unmatched junction bases: 3. This CDR3 comprises 14 residues. CDR3 sequence: CASSQTGDNEKLFF. In DNA form, the CDR3 reads TGTGCCAGCAGCCAGACAGGGGATAATGAAAAACTGTTTTTT.

The chain recombines TRBV7-2 with TRBJ1-1, with 7 positions matching TRBD1. Germline V lookup: CDR1 SGHTA, CDR2 FQGNSA. This CDR3 has 14 amino acids. The V gene end was trimmed by 5 bases and the J gene end by 5 bases; junction bases not matched to a gene: 8. The CDR3 is CASSAHRGGTEAFF. CDR3 sequence (DNA): TGTGCCAGCAGCGCCCACAGGGGTGGGACTGAAGCTTTCTTT.

The V gene is TRBV5-1, the J gene TRBJ1-1; 7 nucleotides match TRBD1. CDR3 length: 15 residues. The germline CDR1 and CDR2 sequences are SGHRS and YFSETQ. The V segment lost 0 bases and the J segment 12 bases; nucleotides outside the gene matches: 14. The CDR3 region has the DNA TGCGCCAGCAGCTTGGCCGGTCAACAGGGGATGGATACTTTCTTT. As protein: CASSLAGQQGMDTFF. The full variable domain, its missing parts supplied by reference TRBV5-1 and TRBJ1-1, is KAGVTQTPRYLIKTRGQQVTLSCSPISGHRSVSWYQQTPGQGLQFLFEYFSETQRNKGNFPGRFSGRQFSNSRSEMNVSTLELGDSALYLCASSLAGQQGMDTFFGQGTRLTVV.

The rearrangement links TRBV18 to TRBJ1-5; D is unclear. The CDR3 totals 14 residues. Trimming removed 6 bases at V and 4 bases at J, with 13 bases between. Per germline, CDR1 KGHSH and CDR2 LQKENI. This chain's CDR3 is CASSPTGRNQPQHF. The CDR3, as DNA: TGTGCCAGCTCCCCCACCGGTAGGAATCAGCCCCAGCATTTT. Variable domain in full (rest from reference TRBV18 and TRBJ1-5): NAGVMQNPRHLVRRRGQEARLRCSPMKGHSHVYWYRQLPEEGLKFMVYLQKENIIDESGMPKERFSAEFPKEGPSILRIQQVVRGDSAAYFCASSPTGRNQPQHFGDGTRLSIL.

This chain joins TRBV7-9 and TRBJ2-1; 10 bases agree with TRBD2. V lost 5 bases, J lost 6 bases, and 16 bases stayed unmatched. This CDR3 contains 18 residues. The germline gives CDR1 SEHNR, CDR2 FQNEAQ (reference sequence). DNA of the CDR3: TGTGCCAGCAGCCCAAGGTGGGGCCCGGGACTAGCGCTCAATGAGCAGTTCTTC. The encoded protein is CASSPRWGPGLALNEQFF.

V usage is TRBV28 and J usage is TRBJ2-6; D call uncertain. Germline CDR1 reads MDHEN; CDR2 reads SYDVKM. CDR3 size: 12 residues. The V and J ends lost 7 bases and 1 base respectively, with 2 bases between them. Here the CDR3 reads CASNSGANVLTF. DNA of the CDR3: TGTGCCAGCAATTCTGGGGCCAACGTCCTGACTTTC.